This T cell receptor beta chain was recorded in a study of control samples from healthy donors and cancer patients (dated by TCRdb to 2020 to 2021). Germline trimming amounts to 5 bases on V and 7 bases on J, with 15 as the count of junction bases outside the gene matches. The CDR3 sequence holds 15 residues, the cysteine and phenylalanine included. The kept DNA is CDR3 alone, 45 bases in frame from the first base. The CDR1 and CDR2 encoded by the germline V gene are SGDLS and YYNGEE. Library preparation employed the immunoSEQ multiplex PCR assay. This is the immuneACCESS table as TCRdb keeps it, with only in-frame sequences that have V and J called. A part of the clones is gone; compared with another copy, unresolved V genes explain less than half, and the rest is unexplained. The sample records 80,000 or so clones, nearly 90% of which are singletons. The top ten clones comprise around 5.8% of the sample.

As concerns this clone: No cognate antigen has been identified for it. The record has no base qualities; no much larger clone is one base away.

Sequences were obtained from blood. This sequence was found in a man between 50 and 59 years old in good health. Recombination linked TRBV9 to TRBJ2-7, with 7 middle bases fitting TRBD2. The CDR3 sequence is CASSRAGEGSGEQYF. The DNA is as follows: TGTGCCAGCAGTCGCGCGGGGGAAGGGAGCGGGGAGCAGTACTTC.